The 26 T cell receptor beta chains below all came from one sample that was sequenced in a study of blood T cell repertoires in COVID-19. The assay was immunoSEQ multiplex PCR, and TCRdb's table has in-frame clones only and misses some. The sample lists fewer than 450,000 clones, roughly 87% seen once, with more than 0.8% in the top ten. The sequenced material came from PBMCs or T cells enriched from blood (not recorded which). The origin of the receptors is a woman in her 30s who had recovered from COVID-19.

V and J are TRBV7-2 and TRBJ1-6; 8 nucleotides line up with TRBD1. The CDR3 spans 15 residues. V was pared by 5 bases and J by 7 bases, with 7 bases of the junction left unmatched. Germline values: CDR1 SGHTA, CDR2 FQGNSA. The CDR3 DNA is TGTGCCAGCAGCCCAGACAGGGGTGAGAATTCACCCCTCCACTTT. It yields the protein CASSPDRGENSPLHF.

The rearrangement joins TRBV28 to TRBJ1-5, with 10 bases fitting TRBD1. This CDR3 region has 16 residues. V gave up 6 bases and J gave up 6 bases; unmatched junction bases: 11. The germline CDR1 and CDR2 sequences are MDHEN and SYDVKM. The CDR3 region is CASSTGTGVEGQPQHF. The CDR3 bases are TGTGCCAGCAGCACCGGGACAGGGGTCGAGGGTCAGCCCCAGCATTTT.

The V call is TRBV29-1, the J call TRBJ1-4; D not resolved. The V and J ends lost 7 bases and 7 bases respectively, with 13 bases between them. The germline V gene has CDR1 SQVTM and CDR2 ANQGSEA. This CDR3 comprises 12 residues. CDR3 sequence: CSAGRFSEKLFF. The CDR3 DNA follows: TGCAGCGCCGGCCGGTTCTCTGAAAAACTGTTTTTT.

The J gene is TRBJ2-3, the V gene TRBV13; 9 nucleotides agree with TRBD2. CDR3 length equals 16 residues. Per germline, CDR1 PRHDT and CDR2 FYEKMQ (reference sequence). V shed 2 bases, J shed 6 bases, and the junction held 9 bases outside the gene matches. CDR3 sequence reads: CASSLKAGGRWDTQYF. The CDR3 DNA follows: TGTGCCAGCAGCTTAAAGGCGGGGGGGCGTTGGGATACGCAGTATTTT.

This clone has a single count. The rearrangement uses TRBV5-4 and TRBJ1-3; 7 nucleotides line up with TRBD1. Unmatched junction bases numbered 3, after V lost 4 bases and J lost 5 bases. Looked up from germline, CDR1 is SGHNT and CDR2 is YYREEE (reference sequence). The CDR3 length is 13 residues. In nucleotides, the CDR3 is TGTGCCAGCAGCCCGGGACAGAGAAACACCATATATTTT. It yields the protein CASSPGQRNTIYF.

This chain connects TRBV3-1 (or the pseudogene TRBV3-2) to TRBJ1-4; D gene unclear. Deletions cut 1 base from V and 14 bases from J, with 11 bases between. Germline values: CDR1 LGHDT, CDR2 YNNKEL (reference sequence). CDR3 length: 12 amino acids. This CDR3 reads CASSQGRESLFF. The CDR3 DNA sequence: TGTGCCAGCAGCCAAGGGAGGGAATCTCTGTTTTTT.

This clone was detected once. The chain combines TRBV4-1 with TRBJ2-7; D may be TRBD1 (6 bases). Per the germline V gene, CDR1 is MGHRA and CDR2 is YSYEKL. Trimming removed 2 bases from V and 0 bases from J, with 17 bases in between. The CDR3 is 17 residues long. CDR3 in DNA: TGCGCCAGCAGCCAAAGTCCTCTCCGGGACACCTCCTACGAGCAGTACTTC. Translating gives CASSQSPLRDTSYEQYF.

The V call is TRBV19, the J call TRBJ2-1, with 11 bases that match TRBD2. The length of the CDR3 is 15 residues. Per germline, CDR1 LNHDA and CDR2 SQIVND (reference sequence). V dropped 8 bases and J dropped 6; count of bases not matched to a gene: 9. CDR3 residues: CASRTVAGGRNEQFF. The CDR3 DNA reads as TGTGCCAGTCGCACGGTAGCGGGGGGGCGCAATGAGCAGTTCTTC.

This chain joins TRBV18 and TRBJ1-2; 7 positions agree with TRBD1. This CDR3 has 16 amino acids. Per the germline V gene, CDR1 is KGHSH and CDR2 is LQKENI. J gave up 4 bases and V 6 bases, and 14 bases lay outside the gene matches. The CDR3 DNA reads as TGTGCCAGCTCTAACGAGGCGACAGGGCCCCCCTATGGCTACACCTTC. It yields the protein CASSNEATGPPYGYTF.

The chain uses TRBV5-1 and TRBJ1-1; a possible D gene is TRBD1 (6 bases). The V gene lost 4 bases and the J gene lost 11 bases, with 18 bases spanning the gap. Per germline, CDR1 SGHRS and CDR2 YFSETQ. The CDR3 extends over 13 amino acids. DNA of the CDR3: TGCGCCAGCAGCCAAGGACAGCGTGGCTGGGCTTTCTTT. It specifies CASSQGQRGWAFF.

This clone was seen once. This chain's CDR3 is CATSNAGGLVETQYF. Written as DNA, the CDR3 is TGTGCCACCTCGAACGCGGGGGGCCTCGTAGAGACCCAGTACTTC. The chain couples TRBV15 to TRBJ2-5, with 8 nucleotides matching TRBD2. The trim removed 8 bases at V and 4 bases at J, leaving 12 bases unmatched. Per germline, CDR1 LNHNV and CDR2 YYDKDF (reference sequence). The CDR3 has 15 amino acids.

V usage is TRBV7-2 and J usage is TRBJ1-1, with TRBD1 matching 11 bases. The germline V gene encodes CDR1 SGHTA and CDR2 FQGNSA. The V and J ends lost 5 bases and 11 bases, in that order; junction bases with no gene match: 10. There are 14 residues in the CDR3. CDR3 sequence (DNA): TGTGCCAGCAGCCCCCAAGGACAGGGGGCGAGGGCTTTCTTT. Its protein is CASSPQGQGARAFF.

The table lists this clone with a few counts. J is TRBJ1-4 and V is TRBV6-4; D perhaps matches TRBD1 (6 bases). Between the trimmed V and J ends, which lost 5 bases and 0 bases, there was a span of 10 bases. The CDR3 totals 15 residues. In germline, CDR1 is MRHNA, CDR2 SNTAGT. The CDR3 loop reads CASSRTAATNEKLFF. In DNA, the CDR3 is TGTGCCAGCAGTCGGACAGCCGCAACTAATGAAAAACTGTTTTTT.

The rearrangement links TRBV20-1 to TRBJ1-1; D perhaps matches TRBD1 (5 bases). This CDR3 is built from 11 residues. CDR1 and CDR2 from the germline V gene are DFQATT and SNEGSKA (reference sequence). Trimming shortened V by 4 bases and J by 5 bases, and 8 bases separated the two germline ends. CDR3 nucleotides: TGCAGTGCTACAGGGTTGACTGAAGCTTTCTTT. Encoded protein: CSATGLTEAFF.

The rearrangement links TRBV5-5 to TRBJ1-1, with TRBD1 identical over 7 bases. CDR3 length: 16 residues. The germline gives CDR1 SGHKS, CDR2 YYEKEE (reference sequence). V lost 0 bases to trimming and J lost 3 bases; unmatched junction nucleotides: 8. The CDR3 bases are TGTGCCAGCAGCTTGGGTTACAGGGGAAGGGACACTGAAGCTTTCTTT. It is translated as CASSLGYRGRDTEAFF.

Only one count was recorded for this clone. CDR3 DNA: TGTGCCAGCAGTTTGGGGTCCGGGGATCAGCCCCAGCATTTT. As protein: CASSLGSGDQPQHF. The rearrangement uses TRBV28 and TRBJ1-5; D gene unclear. Germline CDR1 and CDR2: MDHEN and SYDVKM. V was cut by 3 bases and J by 5 bases, with 11 bases left in between. This CDR3 is 14 amino acids long.

V is TRBV5-1 and J is TRBJ1-4; D not resolved. The ends were cut back, 4 bases at V and 2 bases at J, with 18 bases in the middle. The CDR3 extends over 17 amino acids. Germline values: CDR1 SGHRS, CDR2 YFSETQ. CDR3 loop: CASSATEGSFTNEKLFF. CDR3 DNA: TGCGCCAGCAGCGCAACAGAGGGTAGCTTTACTAATGAAAAACTGTTTTTT. Combining the CDR3 with reference TRBV5-1 and TRBJ1-4 gives the whole variable domain KAGVTQTPRYLIKTRGQQVTLSCSPISGHRSVSWYQQTPGQGLQFLFEYFSETQRNKGNFPGRFSGRQFSNSRSEMNVSTLELGDSALYLCASSATEGSFTNEKLFFGSGTQLSVL.

This clone was seen many times. The J gene is TRBJ1-3, the V gene TRBV5-4; the match to TRBD1 covers 7 bases. The junction had 6 bases not matched to a gene; V was cut back by 5 bases and J by 4 bases. The germline gives CDR1 SGHNT, CDR2 YYREEE (reference sequence). The CDR3 runs 14 residues. CDR3 protein: CASSRGLSGNTIYF. Here the CDR3 DNA reads TGTGCCAGCAGTAGGGGGCTATCGGGAAACACCATATATTTT.

The rearrangement links TRBV7-8 to TRBJ1-4; 7 bases map to TRBD1. J lost 7 bases, V lost 4 bases, and 9 bases had no gene match. Germline loops: CDR1 SGHVS, CDR2 FQNEAQ. The CDR3 contains 15 residues. The chain's CDR3 is CASSSRGGFGEKLFF. The CDR3 region has the DNA TGTGCCAGCAGCTCCCGAGGGGGCTTCGGTGAAAAACTGTTTTTT.

Here the CDR3 reads CASSPRVGGASNTEAFF. DNA for the CDR3: TGTGCCAGCAGCCCCCGGGTAGGGGGGGCTTCCAACACTGAAGCTTTCTTT. The chain employs TRBV5-8 and TRBJ1-1; weak D call: TRBD1 (6 bases). Germline-derived CDR1 and CDR2 are SGHTS and YDEGEE. V was cut by 4 bases and J by 2 bases, with 21 bases left in between. The CDR3 extends over 17 amino acids.

This chain joins TRBV2 and TRBJ2-3; TRBD1 agrees at 7 bases. This CDR3 has 13 residues. Germline V gives CDR1 SNHLY, CDR2 FYNNEI. The trim removed 6 bases at V and 6 bases at J, leaving 6 bases unmatched. The CDR3 DNA sequence: TGTGCCAGCAGACAAAGGACAGGTGATACGCAGTATTTT. Its translation: CASRQRTGDTQYF.

Turning to this clone: Other nucleotide sequences from this sample produce the same CDR3. V usage is TRBV20-1 and J usage is TRBJ2-3, with D unresolved. The CDR3 is made up of 11 amino acids. The germline V gene has CDR1 DFQATT and CDR2 SNEGSKA (reference sequence). With 3 bases removed from V and 3 bases from J, the gap between germline ends came to 4 bases. The CDR3 nucleotides are TGCAGTGCTAGGCGGACAGATACGCAGTATTTT. It encodes CSARRTDTQYF.

This clone was observed once. V usage is TRBV5-1 and J usage is TRBJ2-5, with D perhaps matching TRBD1 (6 bases). Deletions cut 3 bases from V and 1 base from J, with 7 bases between. Germline V gives CDR1 SGHRS, CDR2 YFSETQ. The length of the CDR3 is 13 residues. This CDR3 is CASSWDIQETQYF. CDR3 nucleotides: TGCGCCAGCAGCTGGGACATCCAAGAGACCCAGTACTTC. The whole variable domain, filled in from reference TRBV5-1 and TRBJ2-5, reads KAGVTQTPRYLIKTRGQQVTLSCSPISGHRSVSWYQQTPGQGLQFLFEYFSETQRNKGNFPGRFSGRQFSNSRSEMNVSTLELGDSALYLCASSWDIQETQYFGPGTRLLVL.

The chain is built from TRBV29-1 and TRBJ2-7; TRBD1 matches at 9 bases. V shed 4 bases and J 6 bases; nucleotides not matched to a gene: 1. The length of the CDR3 is 11 residues. Germline-derived CDR1 and CDR2 are SQVTM and ANQGSEA. In nucleotides, the CDR3 is TGCAGCGTTGGGGACAGGGCCGAGCAGTACTTC. Translation gives CSVGDRAEQYF.

This chain connects TRBV16 to TRBJ2-3; D may be TRBD2 (6 bases). The CDR3 runs 15 residues. V dropped 4 bases and J dropped 3 bases, with 14 bases sitting between them. Germline V CDR1 and CDR2: KGHSY, FQNENV. For the CDR3, the DNA is TGTGCCAGCAGCCGAATGCGGGATAGTACAGATACGCAGTATTTT. It translates to CASSRMRDSTDTQYF.

V and J are TRBV6-1 and TRBJ2-7; D may be TRBD1 (5 bases). Germline lookup yields CDR1 MNHNS and CDR2 SASEGT. There are 13 residues in the CDR3. The V and J ends lost 5 bases and 3 bases respectively, with 11 bases between them. The CDR3 sequence: CASSWTLHYEQYF. CDR3 nucleotide sequence: TGTGCCAGCAGTTGGACACTTCACTACGAGCAGTACTTC.